This is a list of T cell receptor beta chains from one sample in a study of CD8 T cells in Susac syndrome. Each CDR3 protein gets one entry after TCRdb re-called the immunoSEQ multiplex PCR reads with MiXCR. The data contain 200,000 to 250,000 distinct CDR3 sequences, less than 95% of them singletons. The sample comprised CD4+ T cells from PBMCs. The receptor source for this set is a human donor with Susac syndrome. CDR3s include the opening cysteine and the closing phenylalanine or tryptophan. Each record gives: D gene, clone size, V gene, J gene, CDR3 DNA, CDR3 protein. A D gene is named only where the DNA matches it firmly. A clone size is listed for some rows: how often the clone was seen (once, few, many), or a class if it is expanded.

.,.,TRBV12-3/TRBV12-4,TRBJ1-1,TGTGCCAGCACCCTTGGCACTGAAGCTTTCTTT,CASTLGTEAFF
.,.,TRBV20-1,TRBJ2-3,TGCAGTGCTAGATATGTTTTGGGGCCGGCCACAGATACGCAGTATTTT,CSARYVLGPATDTQYF
.,.,TRBV7-2,TRBJ1-1,TGTGCCAACCGACTAGACGCTGAAGCTTTCTTT,CANRLDAEAFF
TRBD2,.,TRBV3-1,TRBJ2-3,TGTGCCAGCAGCCAGAGGCGGGGGTTCACAGATACGCAGTATTTT,CASSQRRGFTDTQYF
.,.,TRBV6-5,TRBJ1-1,TGTGCCAGCGTGGAGGGGGGATTGGCTTTCTTT,CASVEGGLAFF
.,once,TRBV30,TRBJ2-6,TGTGCCTGGAGTTGGGACTCTGGGGCCAACGTCCTGACTTTC,CAWSWDSGANVLTF
TRBD2,.,TRBV20-1,TRBJ2-5,TGCAGTGCACGGACTAGCGGGGGGCCTGAGGCCCAGTACTTC,CSARTSGGPEAQYF
.,once,TRBV27,TRBJ1-2,TGTGCCAGCGCCACAGGAGATTTCAATGGCTACACCTTC,CASATGDFNGYTF
.,.,TRBV20-1,TRBJ1-2,TGCAGTGCTAGAGGGGGAGGCGGCAGGGAGGATGCCTATGGCTACACCTTC,CSARGGGGREDAYGYTF
.,.,TRBV9,TRBJ1-4,TGTGCCAGCAGCGTAGGACAGCCTAATGAAAAACTGTTTTTT,CASSVGQPNEKLFF
TRBD1,.,TRBV13,TRBJ1-4,TGTGCCAGCAGCCGGAGAGACAGGGTGCCTCAAAAACTGTTTTTT,CASSRRDRVPQKLFF
.,.,TRBV13,TRBJ2-1,TGTGCCAGCAGCACCGGGACCAATGAGCAGTTCTTC,CASSTGTNEQFF
.,.,TRBV30,TRBJ1-5,TGTGCCTGGAGTGTAAGCCGCGGCCAGCCCCAGCATTTT,CAWSVSRGQPQHF
.,.,TRBV5-1,TRBJ2-6,TGCGCCAGCAGCGCGGGGACCGGGGACGGGGCCAACGTCCTGACTTTC,CASSAGTGDGANVLTF
TRBD2,.,TRBV5-6,TRBJ2-5,TGTGCCAGCAGCTTGGGCGGGGGGGCTGTAGAGACCCAGTACTTC,CASSLGGGAVETQYF
.,once,TRBV28,TRBJ1-1,TGTGCCAGCAGTTTATCTGGGACACCAAGCCGGAACACTGAAGCTTTCTTT,CASSLSGTPSRNTEAFF
.,.,TRBV6-1,TRBJ1-3,TGTGCCAGCAGCACCGGGGGGCCGAGCTCTGGAAACACCATATATTTT,CASSTGGPSSGNTIYF
.,.,TRBV29-1,TRBJ2-1,TGCAGCGTTGAAGGGAAATCCTACAATGAGCAGTTCTTC,CSVEGKSYNEQFF
.,.,TRBV18,TRBJ1-1,TGTGCCAGCTCACCTTACGGGCGAGCCAGGAACACTGAAGCTTTCTTT,CASSPYGRARNTEAFF
TRBD1,.,TRBV30,TRBJ1-2,TGTGCCTGGAGTGTTGAGGACAGGGGGCACTATGGCTACACCTTC,CAWSVEDRGHYGYTF
.,.,TRBV5-1,TRBJ2-7,TGCGCCAGCAGCCTTCAACAGGGCGCGGCGGCCTACGAGCAGTACTTC,CASSLQQGAAAYEQYF
TRBD1,.,TRBV20-1,TRBJ1-5,TGCAGTGCTAGAGACGCGCAGGGGACAGGGTCTTTCTATAGCAATCAGCCCCAGCATTTT,CSARDAQGTGSFYSNQPQHF
.,.,TRBV28,TRBJ1-2,TGTGCCAGCACCGGGGGGGGGTTCTATGGCTACACCTTC,CASTGGGFYGYTF
.,.,TRBV28,TRBJ1-1,TGTGCCAGCAGGGAGCACAGGGTAAACACTGAAGCTTTCTTT,CASREHRVNTEAFF
TRBD2,.,TRBV6-2/TRBV6-3,TRBJ2-7,TGTGCCAGCAGATCATCCATTACTAGCGGGGGCTCCTACGAGCAGTACTTC,CASRSSITSGGSYEQYF
TRBD1,.,TRBV24-1,TRBJ2-5,TGTGCCACCAGTGATGCCCGGACAGGGTCCGGAGAGACCCAGTACTTC,CATSDARTGSGETQYF
TRBD2,.,TRBV29-1,TRBJ2-3,TGCAGCGTTGCCGGGAGGTTCACAGATACGCAGTATTTT,CSVAGRFTDTQYF
TRBD1,once,TRBV9,TRBJ2-5,TGTGCCAGCAGCTTGAGAGTCGGACAGGGGGCCGGAGAGACCCAGTACTTC,CASSLRVGQGAGETQYF
.,.,TRBV24-1,TRBJ2-2,TGTGCCACGGGGGGCCCGGCGAACACCGGGGAGCTGTTTTTT,CATGGPANTGELFF
.,.,TRBV16,TRBJ2-5,TGTGCCAGCAGCCAATCGGGCGAGACCCAGTACTTC,CASSQSGETQYF
.,.,TRBV20-1,TRBJ1-4,TGCAGTGCGAGCGAAGACGGGCAAAGTGAAAAACTGTTTTTT,CSASEDGQSEKLFF
.,.,TRBV18,TRBJ1-2,TGTGCCAGCTCACCGTCCGGGGACGGATATGGCTACACCTTC,CASSPSGDGYGYTF
TRBD1,.,TRBV28,TRBJ2-5,TGTGCCAGCAGTACGAGAGGGACAGGGGGAGAGACCCAGTACTTC,CASSTRGTGGETQYF
.,.,TRBV7-3,TRBJ2-3,TGTGCCAGCAGCCGAAGTCAGAGCACAGATACGCAGTATTTT,CASSRSQSTDTQYF
.,.,TRBV18,TRBJ1-2,TGTGCCAGCTCACCATTGACAGGCAACTATGGCTACACCTTC,CASSPLTGNYGYTF
.,.,TRBV20-1,TRBJ2-2,TGCAGTGCTACAGACAGGCCGAACACCGGGGAGCTGTTTTTT,CSATDRPNTGELFF
.,.,TRBV7-3,TRBJ2-3,TGTGCCAGCAGCTTGGTTACTGGTAGCGGTTCAGATACGCAGTATTTT,CASSLVTGSGSDTQYF
TRBD1,.,TRBV5-1,TRBJ1-2,TGCGCCAGCAGCTTGCAGGGGGAGTACGATGGCTACACCTTC,CASSLQGEYDGYTF
TRBD1,.,TRBV25-1,TRBJ1-1,TGTGCCAGCAGGAATCTGAGGGGGCCTAGAGGGACTGAAGCTTTCTTT,CASRNLRGPRGTEAFF
.,.,TRBV12-3/TRBV12-4,TRBJ1-1,TGTGCCAGCAGTTTAGGGATGAGCACTGAAGCTTTCTTT,CASSLGMSTEAFF
.,.,TRBV10-3,TRBJ1-6,TGTGCCATCAGGGGGCAAGACTATTCACCCCTCCACTTT,CAIRGQDYSPLHF
.,.,TRBV20-1,TRBJ1-3,TGCAGTGCTAGAGAGGCGGGGTGGGGTGGAAACACCATATATTTT,CSAREAGWGGNTIYF
.,.,TRBV29-1,TRBJ1-1,TGCAGCGTTCTACCGGGACGGGCGAACACTGAAGCTTTCTTT,CSVLPGRANTEAFF
.,.,TRBV30,TRBJ1-3,TGTGCCTGGAGCTCGTGGGGGTCTGGAAACACCATATATTTT,CAWSSWGSGNTIYF
.,.,TRBV21-1,TRBJ1-5,TGTGCCAGCAGCGCATATAGGGACAGAGTCAAACCACTACAGCCCCAGCATTTT,CASSAYRDRVKPLQPQHF
TRBD1,.,TRBV28,TRBJ2-1,TGTGCCAGCAGTCCGGACAGGGGCGACTACAATGAGCAGTTCTTC,CASSPDRGDYNEQFF
.,.,TRBV30,TRBJ2-7,TGTGCCTGGAGTGTAAGGGTAGTCCCTTCCTACGAGCAGTACTTC,CAWSVRVVPSYEQYF
TRBD1,.,TRBV7-2,TRBJ2-5,TGTGCCAGCAGCCTAATGACAGGGCCGGAGACCCAGTACTTC,CASSLMTGPETQYF
TRBD1,.,TRBV2,TRBJ2-1,TGTGCCAGCAGCCTACAGGGGGGCGATGAGCAGTTCTTC,CASSLQGGDEQFF
.,.,TRBV30,TRBJ1-2,TGTGCCTGGAGTTATCGTTCTAACTATGGCTACACCTTC,CAWSYRSNYGYTF
TRBD2,.,TRBV9,TRBJ2-5,TGTGCCAGCAGCGTAGGCGCTCGGCTAGCGGGAGGAGGGCAAGAGACCCAGTACTTC,CASSVGARLAGGGQETQYF
TRBD1,.,TRBV25-1,TRBJ1-5,TGTGCCAGCAGTCCGACAGGGGATCTTTATCAGCCCCAGCATTTT,CASSPTGDLYQPQHF
.,.,TRBV6-4,TRBJ2-3,TGTGCCAGCAGTGACTCGAGGAGTCCTGGGGATACGCAGTATTTT,CASSDSRSPGDTQYF
.,.,TRBV12-3/TRBV12-4,TRBJ2-2,TGTGCCAACTTGGGCGATGAGAACACCGGGGAGCTGTTTTTT,CANLGDENTGELFF
TRBD2,.,TRBV3-1,TRBJ2-1,TGTGCCAGCAGCCAGTCGATTAGCGGGGGGGCCACTAATGAGCAGTTCTTC,CASSQSISGGATNEQFF